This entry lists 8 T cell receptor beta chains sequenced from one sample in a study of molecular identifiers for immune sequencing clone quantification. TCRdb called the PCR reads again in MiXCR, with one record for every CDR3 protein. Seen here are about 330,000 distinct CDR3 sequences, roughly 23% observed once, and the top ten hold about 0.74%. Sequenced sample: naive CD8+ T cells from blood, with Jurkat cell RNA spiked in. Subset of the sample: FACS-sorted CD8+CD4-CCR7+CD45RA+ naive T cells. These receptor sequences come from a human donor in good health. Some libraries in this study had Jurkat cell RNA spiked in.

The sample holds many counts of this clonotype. The CDR3 DNA reads as TGCAGCGTTGAAGATGAAGGGGTGCTAGATACGCAGTATTTT. It specifies CSVEDEGVLDTQYF. The rearrangement links TRBV29-1 to TRBJ2-3; a possible D gene is TRBD1 (5 bases). V was clipped by 0 bases and J by 5 bases, with 12 bases between them. The CDR3 loop spans 14 amino acids. Germline V gives CDR1 SQVTM, CDR2 ANQGSEA.

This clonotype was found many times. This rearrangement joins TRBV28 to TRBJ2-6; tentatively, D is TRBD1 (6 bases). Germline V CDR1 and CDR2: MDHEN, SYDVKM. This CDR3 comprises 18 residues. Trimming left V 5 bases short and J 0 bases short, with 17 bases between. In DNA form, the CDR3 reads TGTGCCAGCAGTCCCACCCCGGGACAACCCTCTGGGGCCAACGTCCTGACTTTC. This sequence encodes CASSPTPGQPSGANVLTF.

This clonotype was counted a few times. The CDR3 sequence is CASTHARLSEQYF. CDR3 nucleotide sequence: TGTGCCAGCACCCATGCCAGATTGAGTGAGCAGTACTTC. The J gene is TRBJ2-7, the V gene TRBV28; D is undetermined. The germline V gene has CDR1 MDHEN and CDR2 SYDVKM. V shed 7 bases and J shed 7 bases, with 17 bases lying between them. The CDR3 consists of 13 residues.

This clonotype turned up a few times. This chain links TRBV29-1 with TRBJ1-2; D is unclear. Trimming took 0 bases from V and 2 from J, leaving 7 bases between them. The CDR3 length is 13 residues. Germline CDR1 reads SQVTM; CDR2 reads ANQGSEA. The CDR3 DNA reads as TGCAGCGTTGAAGATTGGGTGAACTATGGCTACACCTTC. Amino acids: CSVEDWVNYGYTF. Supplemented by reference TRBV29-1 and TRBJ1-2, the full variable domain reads SAVISQKPSRDICQRGTSLTIQCQVDSQVTMMFWYRQQPGQSLTLIATANQGSEATYESGFVIDKFPISRPNLTFSTLTVSNMSPEDSSIYLCSVEDWVNYGYTFGSGTRLTVV.

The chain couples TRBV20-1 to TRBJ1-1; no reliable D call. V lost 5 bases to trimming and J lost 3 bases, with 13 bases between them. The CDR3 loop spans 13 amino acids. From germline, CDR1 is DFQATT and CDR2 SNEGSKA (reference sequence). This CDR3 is CSARRVTYTEAFF. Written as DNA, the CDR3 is TGCAGTGCTCGACGCGTGACTTACACTGAAGCTTTCTTT.

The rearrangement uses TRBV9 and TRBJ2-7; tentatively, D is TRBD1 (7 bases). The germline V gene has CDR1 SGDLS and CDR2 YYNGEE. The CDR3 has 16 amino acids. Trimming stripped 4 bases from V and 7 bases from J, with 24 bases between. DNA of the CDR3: TGTGCCAGCAGCCCCCGGAGGGACAGCGCCTGGATGGAGCAGTACTTC. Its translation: CASSPRRDSAWMEQYF.

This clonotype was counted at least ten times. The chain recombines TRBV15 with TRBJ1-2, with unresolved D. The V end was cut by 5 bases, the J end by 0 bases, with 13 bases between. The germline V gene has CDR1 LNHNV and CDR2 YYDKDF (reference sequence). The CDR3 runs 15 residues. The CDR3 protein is CATSHIWETNYGYTF. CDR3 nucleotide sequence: TGTGCCACCAGCCATATTTGGGAGACTAACTATGGCTACACCTTC.

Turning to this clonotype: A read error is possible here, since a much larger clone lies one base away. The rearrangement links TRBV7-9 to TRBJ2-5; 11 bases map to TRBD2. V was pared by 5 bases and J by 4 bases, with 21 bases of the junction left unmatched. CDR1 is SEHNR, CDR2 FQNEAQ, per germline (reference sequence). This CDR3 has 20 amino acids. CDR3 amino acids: CASSPHTSGRPISNRETQYF. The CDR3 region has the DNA TGTGCCAGCAGCCCTCATACTAGCGGGAGACCGATTAGCAACCGAGAGACCCAGTACTTC.